Reported below is one T cell receptor (beta chain). Its specificity is not known. This CDR3 contains 13 residues. V was cut by 3 bases and J by 9 bases, with 14 bases left in between. The germline gives CDR1 KGHSH, CDR2 LQKENI. These data are taken from a study of beta chain features in type 1 diabetes. Study-level background: Similarity in age, gender and cell yields was seen between patients and healthy donors.

Populations isolated by sorting all had purity greater than 95%. Broader study findings: Whether HLA type affects TCRB rearrangement stayed undetermined in the present work.

The study reverse transcribed the entire isolated RNA, so it sequenced expressed TCRB transcripts. Sequencing used immunoSEQ multiplex PCR; TCRdb keeps in-frame clones, though not all of them. The top ten clones hold roughly 0.06% of a sample with under 500,000 clones, 30% of them seen once. The sequence derives from a man between 18 and 35 years old in good health. The chain combines TRBV18 with TRBJ1-2; D might be TRBD1 (5 bases). The sequenced material came from naive CD4+ T cells from blood. CDR3 sequence (DNA): TGTGCCAGCTCACCGGGGCAGTTGACAAGCTACACCTTC. As protein: CASSPGQLTSYTF. The full variable domain, in which reference TRBV18 and TRBJ1-2 provide the parts outside the CDR3, is NAGVMQNPRHLVRRRGQEARLRCSPMKGHSHVYWYRQLPEEGLKFMVYLQKENIIDESGMPKERFSAEFPKEGPSILRIQQVVRGDSAAYFCASSPGQLTSYTFGSGTRLTVV.